This T cell receptor (beta chain) was found in a study of metastatic and nonmetastatic thyroid tumors (TCRdb year 2020). Some background on the complete study: Repertoires were compared across peripheral blood and tumor or nodule tissue samples from malignant and benign thyroid patients.

This clone was detected ten times or more. It lacks a known antigen. No much larger clone exists at a distance of one base, and base qualities are not known. The germline V gene provides CDR1 KGHSH and CDR2 LQKENI. The CDR3 contains 14 residues, cysteine and phenylalanine counted. Of the read, only the CDR3 DNA is kept; its 42 bases are in frame from base 1. V is cut by 2 bases and J by 8 bases, and the space between the germline ends is 15 bases. None of the patients had been given any treatment before thyroid surgery. The study retrospectively analysed patient clinical samples collected from about 2012 to 2018 using T-cell receptor beta sequencing. Study-level results and caveats: TCR beta diversity was reported as significantly higher in malignant tumors than in benign nodules, in both blood and tumor samples.

Library construction relied on PCR. Sequencing used an Illumina HiSeq 4000. High-throughput sequencing was used to profile the TCR beta-chain CDR3 region of every patient. The authors' analysis ran thus. CDR3 differences across clinicopathological groups were used to build a classifier for discriminating distant-metastatic papillary thyroid cancer patients. The Shannon index was used to measure repertoire diversity, and the Morisita-Horn index was used to measure how similar tumor and blood repertoires were. The public sequencing data were trimmed at Q25 with fastp and processed into clonotypes with MiXCR by TCRdb, which kept only in-frame beta chains. The V and J calls and clone size come from TCRdb's table, not from the authors' own analysis. The sample profile shows about 52,000 clones; about a sixth of them were found once. The top ten clones comprise roughly 3% of the sample.

The sequence was obtained from a female donor with papillary thyroid cancer or a benign thyroid nodule (not recorded which). Some clones in this sample may be carry-over from other donors' samples. The receptor chain draws on TRBV18 and TRBJ2-5; a confident D gene designation cannot be given. Input material: blood. The DNA reads TGTGCCAGCTCACCAAAACACTCCGTGGAAACCCAGTACTTC. Translated, it reads CASSPKHSVETQYF.